This T cell receptor (beta chain) originates from a study of OX40 agonist ivuxolimab in advanced cancers. Overall study context: All patients had ivuxolimab intravenously every 2 weeks at 0.01 to 10 mg/kg. Study conclusions and caveats: Antigen specificity of clonally expanded peripheral T cells was not established.

A remark on this clone: Its antigen is unknown.

Here immunoSEQ multiplex PCR was the method, and the copy in TCRdb shows in-frame clones only, minus some. The sample includes roughly 70,000 clones, 75% to 90% of them seen just once. The CDR3 covers 14 residues. Looked up from germline, CDR1 is SGHDN and CDR2 is FVKESK. V shed 7 bases, J shed 5 bases, and the junction held 5 bases outside the gene matches. The chain uses TRBV14 and TRBJ1-6, with 7 bases aligning to TRBD1. This sequence was found in an adult with an advanced solid tumor such as melanoma, head and neck, liver or kidney cancer. Sequenced here: CD4+ or CD8+ T cells sorted from blood, sampled in a trial of the OX40 agonist ivuxolimab. The CDR3 protein is CASKRQGNNSPLHF. CDR3 bases: TGTGCCAGCAAAAGACAGGGTAATAATTCACCCCTCCACTTT. Full variable domain (outside the CDR3, taken from reference TRBV14 and TRBJ1-6): EAGVTQFPSHSVIEKGQTVTLRCDPISGHDNLYWYRRVMGKEIKFLLHFVKESKQDESGMPNNRFLAERTGGTYSTLKVQPAELEDSGVYFCASKRQGNNSPLHFGNGTRLTVT.